This TCR beta chain appears in the sequencing data of a study of metastatic and nonmetastatic thyroid tumors (dated by TCRdb to the early 2020s). Turning to the overall study: For patients with malignant and with benign thyroid disease, the researchers compared repertoires between peripheral blood samples and tumor or nodule tissue samples.

This clone is medium-sized (0.01 to 0.1%) in terms of sample share. The specificity of this receptor is unknown. Base qualities were left out, and no much larger clone turns up one base away. No treatment had been received by any patient before thyroid surgery. Using T-cell receptor beta sequencing, the researchers looked back retrospectively at clinical samples from patients, gathered between the early 2010s and the late 2010s. What the authors observed across the whole study: In both blood and tumor samples, TCR beta diversity was reported to be significantly higher in malignant tumors than in benign nodules.

The library was made by PCR. Sequencing used an Illumina HiSeq 4000. High-throughput sequencing was used to profile the TCR beta-chain CDR3 region of every patient. Per the original workflow: The researchers built a classifier to tell apart papillary thyroid cancer patients with distant metastasis, based on CDR3 differences among clinicopathological groups. Repertoire diversity was assessed with the Shannon index, and tumor-blood repertoire similarity with the Morisita-Horn index. TCRdb reran the public reads through fastp at Q25 and MiXCR, keeping productive beta chains. Here the V and J calls rest on TCRdb's processing, not on the authors' analysis. This sample gives tens of thousands of clones in total; around 19% of them show up just once. The ten biggest clones cover approximately 2.7% of the sample. V sheds 2 bases and J sheds 5 bases, leaving 12 bases between their ends. From its cysteine to its phenylalanine, the CDR3 spans 14 amino acids. The only DNA kept is the CDR3, 42 bases in frame from the first base. CDR1 and CDR2 were assigned from the germline V gene as MNHEY and SVGAGI.

This TCR derives from a male donor with papillary thyroid cancer or a benign thyroid nodule (not recorded which). Some clones in this sample may be carry-over from other donors' samples. Sequencing used adjacent normal tissue. The V gene is TRBV6-5 and the J gene is TRBJ2-5; tentative D gene TRBD1, with 6 bases matching. The bases read TGTGCCAGCAGTTACGGGGGCCAGGCGGAGACCCAGTACTTC. This encodes CASSYGGQAETQYF.